The 2 T cell receptor beta chains in this list originate from one sample, sequenced in a study of T cell repertoires in cytomegalovirus infection. TCRdb reanalysed the reads using MiXCR and keeps one entry per CDR3 protein. This sample has about 68,000 distinct CDR3 sequences, with approximately 22% found just once. Antigen specificity for these receptors is unknown. The sequenced material came from PBMCs, sequenced either directly or after in vitro stimulation (not recorded which). These receptors were collected from a human donor in good health (CMV status not recorded). Some clones in this sample may be carry-over from other donors' samples.

The genes are TRBV12-3 or TRBV12-4 and TRBJ1-3; D is uncertain. The CDR3 runs to 13 residues. The ends were cut back, 8 bases at V and 4 bases at J, with 12 bases in the middle. CDR3 nucleotide sequence: TGTGCCAGCTCCGTCCTGTTGGGAAACACCATATATTTT. Its translation is CASSVLLGNTIYF.

This clonotype was detected a few times. V and J are TRBV7-6 and TRBJ2-1; 8 nucleotides agree with TRBD2. Germline assignment: CDR1 SGHVS and CDR2 FNYEAQ. There are 15 residues in the CDR3. J gave up 10 bases and V 5 bases, and 13 bases lay outside the gene matches. The CDR3 here is CASSPWSGSSWEQFF. In DNA, the CDR3 is TGTGCCAGCAGCCCTTGGAGCGGGAGTTCCTGGGAGCAGTTCTTC.